The 13 T cell receptor beta chains given below trace back to one sample, sequenced in a study of control samples from healthy donors and cancer patients. Method: immunoSEQ multiplex PCR; TCRdb's copy keeps in-frame clones and lacks some. The sample lists approximately 85,000 clones, 85% to 90% seen once, with less than 8.5% in the top ten. The sequenced sample was blood. The receptors come from a woman in her fifties or sixties in good health.

The V gene is TRBV27, the J gene TRBJ2-7; possible D gene TRBD1, 6 bases. This CDR3 is built from 13 residues. CDR1 is MNHEY and CDR2 is SMNVEV in the germline V gene (reference sequence). The V and J ends lost 5 bases and 2 bases respectively, with 10 bases between them. CDR3 in DNA: TGTGCCAGCAGTACAGGGTCCGCCTACGAGCAGTACTTC. Protein sequence: CASSTGSAYEQYF.

The chain has TRBV2 and TRBJ2-1, with D perhaps assigned TRBD1 or TRBD2 (7 bases each). Trimming left V 6 bases short and J 6 bases short, with 18 bases between. Germline V lookup: CDR1 SNHLY, CDR2 FYNNEI. The CDR3 spans 15 residues. Here the CDR3 DNA reads TGTGCCAGCAGACCCCGACAGGGAGGGGGCAATGAGCAGTTCTTC. This gives the protein CASRPRQGGGNEQFF.

The table lists this clone with a few counts. The chain joins TRBV7-9 to TRBJ1-2; 8 nucleotides agree with TRBD1. This CDR3 is built from 13 residues. J lost 8 bases, V lost 4 bases, and 6 bases had no gene match. Germline V gives CDR1 SEHNR, CDR2 FQNEAQ (reference sequence). CDR3: CASSWDRRGGYTF. In DNA, the CDR3 is TGTGCCAGCAGCTGGGACAGGAGGGGCGGCTACACCTTC.

CDR3: CASGEATNEKLFF. CDR3 nucleotides: TGCGCCAGCGGGGAGGCAACTAATGAAAAACTGTTTTTT. The chain recombines TRBV10-2 with TRBJ1-4; D unresolved. This CDR3 is 13 amino acids long. CDR1 and CDR2 (germline): WSHSY, SAAADI. Trimming cost V 8 bases and J 0 bases, with 7 bases left between them.

The chain combines TRBV2 with TRBJ1-5, with 7 bases aligning to TRBD1. CDR1 is SNHLY, CDR2 FYNNEI, per germline. The CDR3 extends over 15 amino acids. The trim removed 6 bases at V and 4 bases at J, leaving 9 bases unmatched. The DNA for the CDR3 is TGTGCCAGCAGACGGGACAGCCAGAGGAATCAGCCCCAGCATTTT. Translating it yields CASRRDSQRNQPQHF.

The rearrangement links TRBV5-1 to TRBJ1-6; perhaps TRBD1 as D (6 bases). V dropped 0 bases and J dropped 0 bases, with 7 bases sitting between them. The CDR3 is 16 residues long. Germline V gene data show CDR1 as SGHRS and CDR2 as YFSETQ. CDR3 nucleotide sequence: TGCGCCAGCAGCTTGGACAGGGCCTCCTATAATTCACCCCTCCACTTT. Residues: CASSLDRASYNSPLHF. The full variable domain, rest sourced from reference TRBV5-1 and TRBJ1-6, is KAGVTQTPRYLIKTRGQQVTLSCSPISGHRSVSWYQQTPGQGLQFLFEYFSETQRNKGNFPGRFSGRQFSNSRSEMNVSTLELGDSALYLCASSLDRASYNSPLHFGNGTRLTVT.

The rearrangement links TRBV7-7 to TRBJ2-5, with a weak D call TRBD2 (6 bases). The CDR3 consists of 15 residues. Germline V gene sequence: CDR1 SSHAT, CDR2 FNYEAQ (reference sequence). Trimming took 2 bases from V and 2 from J, leaving 12 bases between them. CDR3 in DNA: TGTGCCAGCAGCTTAACGGGCGGGAAGCAAGAGACCCAGTACTTC. Amino acid sequence: CASSLTGGKQETQYF.

The chain employs TRBV6-5 and TRBJ2-3, with TRBD2 identical over 13 bases. Germline values: CDR1 MNHEY, CDR2 SVGAGI. The CDR3 covers 16 residues. Germline trimming cut 2 bases from V and 3 bases from J; bases unmatched to any gene: 2. The CDR3 coding sequence is TGTGCCAGCAGTTACCTACTAGCGGGAGGGACAGATACGCAGTATTTT. As protein: CASSYLLAGGTDTQYF.

This sequence joins TRBV7-6 and TRBJ2-2; 7 positions match TRBD2. This CDR3 has 18 residues. Germline V gene lookup returns CDR1 SGHVS and CDR2 FNYEAQ. V dropped 3 bases and J dropped 3; count of bases not matched to a gene: 13. CDR3 sequence (DNA): TGTGCCAGCAGCTTGGGGATGGCTAGCGGAACTTACACCGGGGAGCTGTTTTTT. Its protein product is CASSLGMASGTYTGELFF. Looking up the rest from reference TRBV7-6 and TRBJ2-2 gives the full variable domain: GAGVSQSPRYKVTKRGQDVALRCDPISGHVSLYWYRQALGQGPEFLTYFNYEAQQDKSGLPNDRFSAERPEGSISTLTIQRTEQRDSAMYRCASSLGMASGTYTGELFFGEGSRLTVL.

DNA of the CDR3: TGTGCCAGCAGTTTACAACCGGGACAGACTGTCGGAAACACCATATATTTT. Translation: CASSLQPGQTVGNTIYF. The chain links TRBV28 to TRBJ1-3; TRBD1 agrees at 7 bases. Germline-derived CDR1 and CDR2 are MDHEN and SYDVKM. After removal of 2 bases from V and 4 bases from J, the junction contained 11 bases not matched to a gene. The CDR3 spans 17 residues. Full variable domain (outside the CDR3, taken from reference TRBV28 and TRBJ1-3): DVKVTQSSRYLVKRTGEKVFLECVQDMDHENMFWYRQDPGLGLRLIYFSYDVKMKEKGDIPEGYSVSREKKERFSLILESASTNQTSMYLCASSLQPGQTVGNTIYFGEGSWLTVV.

CDR3 nucleotide sequence: TGCAGTGCTAGTACGGACAGCAATCAGCCCCAGCATTTT. The encoded protein is CSASTDSNQPQHF. This chain links TRBV20-1 with TRBJ1-5; D not certain. V lost 3 bases and J 1 base, leaving 7 bases between the germline ends. This CDR3 contains 13 residues. Germline CDR1 DFQATT, CDR2 SNEGSKA (reference sequence).

This rearrangement joins TRBV5-6 to TRBJ2-2; the D gene is possibly TRBD1 (6 bases). This CDR3 has 15 amino acids. The germline V gene encodes CDR1 SGHDT and CDR2 YYEEEE. The germline V and J ends were trimmed by 3 bases and 5 bases, with 14 bases remaining between them. CDR3 sequence reads: CASSSEPQGTGELFF. The CDR3 DNA sequence: TGTGCCAGCAGCTCGGAACCACAGGGAACCGGGGAGCTGTTTTTT.

The rearrangement joins TRBV27 to TRBJ1-5; D remains unclear. The CDR3 length is 15 residues. Germline CDR1 MNHEY, CDR2 SMNVEV (reference sequence). Trimming removed 5 bases at V and 2 bases at J, with 13 bases between. The CDR3 loop reads CASSIGRGGNQPQHF. CDR3 sequence (DNA): TGTGCCAGCAGTATTGGCCGGGGTGGCAATCAGCCCCAGCATTTT.